The rows below give T cell receptor beta chains drawn from one sample of a study of blood T cell repertoires in COVID-19. TCRdb's copy holds only in-frame clones and misses some; the assay was immunoSEQ multiplex PCR. In the table there are 100,000 to 150,000 clones, just under 80% of which are singletons. Material: peripheral blood. The receptor set was obtained from a human donor in a cohort sampled during active COVID-19. Each CDR3 is given with its conserved first and last residue. D genes are given only for firm matches. Size tells how often a clone was seen (once, few, many) or the class of an expanded clone, and some rows leave it out.

CDR3 protein: CSVEAAGSEAFF; CDR3 DNA: TGCAGCGTTGAAGCCGCGGGTTCTGAAGCTTTCTTT; D gene: .; clone size: .; V gene: TRBV29-1; J gene: TRBJ1-1
CDR3 protein: CASNPDGEGSAFF; CDR3 DNA: TGTGCCAGCAACCCTGACGGGGAGGGTTCAGCTTTCTTT; D gene: .; clone size: .; V gene: TRBV12-3/TRBV12-4; J gene: TRBJ1-1
CDR3 protein: CALTPLTGANSPLHF; CDR3 DNA: TGTGCCTTAACCCCATTGACAGGCGCCAATTCACCCCTCCACTTT; D gene: .; clone size: .; V gene: TRBV30; J gene: TRBJ1-6
CDR3 protein: CASSLRPATGNTGELFF; CDR3 DNA: TGTGCCAGCAGCCTTCGCCCAGCGACTGGAAACACCGGGGAGCTGTTTTTT; D gene: .; clone size: few; V gene: TRBV7-3; J gene: TRBJ2-2
CDR3 protein: CASSLGTWPINSPLHF; CDR3 DNA: TGTGCCAGCAGCTTAGGTACATGGCCGATTAATTCACCCCTCCACTTT; D gene: .; clone size: .; V gene: TRBV13; J gene: TRBJ1-6
CDR3 protein: CASSLRGQGEKLFF; CDR3 DNA: TGCGCCAGCAGCTTGAGGGGGCAGGGTGAAAAACTGTTTTTT; D gene: TRBD1; clone size: .; V gene: TRBV5-1; J gene: TRBJ1-4
CDR3 protein: CASSYLGETQYF; CDR3 DNA: TGTGCCAGCAGTTACCTCGGGGAGACCCAGTACTTC; D gene: .; clone size: .; V gene: TRBV27; J gene: TRBJ2-5
CDR3 protein: CASREDRGDYGYTF; CDR3 DNA: TGTGCCAGCAGGGAGGACAGGGGTGACTATGGCTACACCTTC; D gene: TRBD1; clone size: .; V gene: TRBV28; J gene: TRBJ1-2
CDR3 protein: CASSTVRGYGYTF; CDR3 DNA: TGTGCCAGCAGTACGGTCAGGGGATATGGCTACACCTTC; D gene: .; clone size: .; V gene: TRBV6-2/TRBV6-3; J gene: TRBJ1-2
CDR3 protein: CAWSPSIHTF; CDR3 DNA: TGTGCCTGGAGTCCTAGTATCCACACCTTC; D gene: .; clone size: .; V gene: TRBV30; J gene: TRBJ1-2
CDR3 protein: CASSKWRDYSYNEQFF; CDR3 DNA: TGTGCCAGCAGCAAATGGAGGGACTACTCCTACAATGAGCAGTTCTTC; D gene: .; clone size: .; V gene: TRBV21-1; J gene: TRBJ2-1
CDR3 protein: CASSVALGRSTDTQYF; CDR3 DNA: TGTGCCAGCAGCGTAGCCCTGGGCCGGAGCACAGATACGCAGTATTTT; D gene: .; clone size: .; V gene: TRBV9; J gene: TRBJ2-3
CDR3 protein: CASSSTGNTEAFF; CDR3 DNA: TGTGCCAGCAGCTCGACAGGGAACACTGAAGCTTTCTTT; D gene: .; clone size: .; V gene: TRBV6-4; J gene: TRBJ1-1
CDR3 protein: CASRGTGVNYGYTF; CDR3 DNA: TGTGCCAGCAGAGGGACAGGGGTTAACTATGGCTACACCTTC; D gene: TRBD1; clone size: .; V gene: TRBV6-6; J gene: TRBJ1-2
CDR3 protein: CASSRDSAYNEQFF; CDR3 DNA: TGTGCCAGCAGCCGGGACAGCGCCTACAATGAGCAGTTCTTC; D gene: TRBD1; clone size: .; V gene: TRBV27; J gene: TRBJ2-1
CDR3 protein: CASSLNYGYTF; CDR3 DNA: TGTGCCAGCAGCCTAAACTATGGCTACACCTTC; D gene: .; clone size: .; V gene: TRBV5-4; J gene: TRBJ1-2
CDR3 protein: CSASSGSSEKLFF; CDR3 DNA: TGCAGCGCCTCGAGCGGAAGTTCTGAAAAACTGTTTTTT; D gene: .; clone size: .; V gene: TRBV29-1; J gene: TRBJ1-4
CDR3 protein: CASSENRVSETQYF; CDR3 DNA: TGTGCCAGCAGTGAAAACAGGGTTTCCGAGACCCAGTACTTC; D gene: .; clone size: once; V gene: TRBV2; J gene: TRBJ2-5
CDR3 protein: CASSTSGSGGAKNIQYF; CDR3 DNA: TGTGCCAGCAGTACTAGCGGGAGCGGCGGGGCCAAAAACATTCAGTACTTC; D gene: TRBD2; clone size: .; V gene: TRBV7-2; J gene: TRBJ2-4
CDR3 protein: CASVSGALYNEQFF; CDR3 DNA: TGTGCCAGTGTTAGCGGGGCCCTCTACAATGAGCAGTTCTTC; D gene: TRBD2; clone size: .; V gene: TRBV27; J gene: TRBJ2-1
CDR3 protein: CASSVGGTGLFDGELFF; CDR3 DNA: TGTGCCAGCAGCGTGGGAGGGACAGGGCTATTTGACGGGGAGCTGTTTTTT; D gene: TRBD1; clone size: .; V gene: TRBV9; J gene: TRBJ2-2
CDR3 protein: CASSPKEKGGEAFF; CDR3 DNA: TGTGCCAGCTCACCCAAGGAGAAAGGCGGTGAAGCTTTCTTT; D gene: .; clone size: .; V gene: TRBV18; J gene: TRBJ1-1
CDR3 protein: CASSRDRNQPQHF; CDR3 DNA: TGTGCCAGCAGCCGGGACAGGAATCAGCCCCAGCATTTT; D gene: TRBD1; clone size: few; V gene: TRBV11-2; J gene: TRBJ1-5
CDR3 protein: CASSPTRNEQFF; CDR3 DNA: TGTGCCAGCAGCCCGACTAGGAATGAGCAGTTCTTC; D gene: .; clone size: .; V gene: TRBV27; J gene: TRBJ2-1
CDR3 protein: CASSMGGSRYNEQFF; CDR3 DNA: TGTGCCAGTAGTATGGGGGGTAGCAGGTACAATGAGCAGTTCTTC; D gene: .; clone size: .; V gene: TRBV19; J gene: TRBJ2-1
CDR3 protein: CASSPGTGWETQYF; CDR3 DNA: TGTGCCAGCAGCCCGGGGACAGGGTGGGAGACCCAGTACTTC; D gene: TRBD1; clone size: .; V gene: TRBV7-8; J gene: TRBJ2-5
CDR3 protein: CASSSPGTGDANEQFF; CDR3 DNA: TGTGCCAGTAGTAGCCCCGGGACAGGGGATGCGAATGAGCAGTTCTTC; D gene: TRBD1; clone size: .; V gene: TRBV19; J gene: TRBJ2-1
CDR3 protein: CASSWTAEAFF; CDR3 DNA: TGTGCCAGCAGTTGGACAGCGGAAGCTTTCTTT; D gene: .; clone size: .; V gene: TRBV2; J gene: TRBJ1-1
CDR3 protein: CASSLERGLSNEKLFF; CDR3 DNA: TGTGCCAGCAGTTTAGAAAGGGGGCTATCTAATGAAAAACTGTTTTTT; D gene: TRBD1; clone size: .; V gene: TRBV6-6; J gene: TRBJ1-4
CDR3 protein: CASSIRDTPRGYTF; CDR3 DNA: TGTGCCAGTAGTATAAGGGACACGCCCAGGGGCTACACCTTC; D gene: .; clone size: .; V gene: TRBV19; J gene: TRBJ1-2
CDR3 protein: CASRPGLLSNQPQHF; CDR3 DNA: TGTGCCAGCAGACCCGGACTTCTTAGCAATCAGCCCCAGCATTTT; D gene: .; clone size: .; V gene: TRBV7-8; J gene: TRBJ1-5
CDR3 protein: CASSVRGSGTSGYNEQFF; CDR3 DNA: TGTGCCAGCAGTGTTCGAGGGAGCGGGACTAGCGGTTACAATGAGCAGTTCTTC; D gene: TRBD2; clone size: .; V gene: TRBV6-1; J gene: TRBJ2-1
CDR3 protein: CASSLGGRGTYEQYF; CDR3 DNA: TGTGCCAGCAGCTTGGGGGGCAGGGGTACCTACGAGCAGTACTTC; D gene: .; clone size: .; V gene: TRBV5-4; J gene: TRBJ2-7
CDR3 protein: CASSRPRGGGYTF; CDR3 DNA: TGTGCCAGCAGCCGCCCCCGGGGGGGTGGCTACACCTTC; D gene: .; clone size: .; V gene: TRBV28; J gene: TRBJ1-2
CDR3 protein: CASSIGGTANTGELFF; CDR3 DNA: TGTGCCAGTAGTATTGGGGGGACAGCAAACACCGGGGAGCTGTTTTTT; D gene: .; clone size: many; V gene: TRBV19; J gene: TRBJ2-2
CDR3 protein: CAGYRDRPNYGYTF; CDR3 DNA: TGTGCCGGGTATCGGGACAGGCCTAACTATGGCTACACCTTC; D gene: TRBD1; clone size: .; V gene: TRBV6-5; J gene: TRBJ1-2
CDR3 protein: CASSRGGPREQFF; CDR3 DNA: TGTGCCAGCAGCCGGGGTGGCCCGAGGGAGCAGTTCTTC; D gene: .; clone size: once; V gene: TRBV12-3/TRBV12-4; J gene: TRBJ2-1
CDR3 protein: CAWRADREGNQPQHF; CDR3 DNA: TGTGCCTGGAGGGCGGACAGGGAGGGCAATCAGCCCCAGCATTTT; D gene: TRBD1; clone size: .; V gene: TRBV30; J gene: TRBJ1-5
CDR3 protein: CASSPSGGNQETQYF; CDR3 DNA: TGTGCCAGCAGTCCCAGCGGGGGAAACCAAGAGACCCAGTACTTC; D gene: TRBD2; clone size: .; V gene: TRBV28; J gene: TRBJ2-5
CDR3 protein: CASSLDRGYTEAFF; CDR3 DNA: TGTGCCAGCAGCCTGGACAGGGGGTACACTGAAGCTTTCTTT; D gene: TRBD1; clone size: few; V gene: TRBV14; J gene: TRBJ1-1
CDR3 protein: CASSLELSGRATGELFF; CDR3 DNA: TGTGCCAGCAGCTTAGAACTCTCGGGGAGGGCCACCGGGGAGCTGTTTTTT; D gene: TRBD2; clone size: .; V gene: TRBV11-2; J gene: TRBJ2-2
CDR3 protein: CASSLILLTGELFF; CDR3 DNA: TGTGCCAGCAGCTTAATCCTACTCACCGGGGAGCTGTTTTTT; D gene: .; clone size: .; V gene: TRBV7-9; J gene: TRBJ2-2
CDR3 protein: CASSGANTGELFF; CDR3 DNA: TGTGCCAGCTCGGGTGCGAACACCGGGGAGCTGTTTTTT; D gene: .; clone size: .; V gene: TRBV6-4; J gene: TRBJ2-2
CDR3 protein: CASSGRELTNEKLFF; CDR3 DNA: TGTGCCAGTAGTGGCCGGGAGTTGACTAATGAAAAACTGTTTTTT; D gene: .; clone size: .; V gene: TRBV19; J gene: TRBJ1-4
CDR3 protein: CASSLIPGVNTEAFF; CDR3 DNA: TGTGCCAGCTCTTTGATCCCGGGGGTGAACACTGAAGCTTTCTTT; D gene: .; clone size: .; V gene: TRBV6-5; J gene: TRBJ1-1
CDR3 protein: CASSNFLAGGQETQYF; CDR3 DNA: TGTGCCAGCAGCAATTTCCTAGCGGGGGGTCAAGAGACCCAGTACTTC; D gene: .; clone size: .; V gene: TRBV21-1; J gene: TRBJ2-5
CDR3 protein: CSAWGQGQGETQYF; CDR3 DNA: TGCAGCGCCTGGGGACAGGGTCAGGGTGAGACCCAGTACTTC; D gene: TRBD1; clone size: .; V gene: TRBV29-1; J gene: TRBJ2-5
CDR3 protein: CASSSFQGDTEAFF; CDR3 DNA: TGTGCCAGCAGCTCGTTTCAGGGGGACACTGAAGCTTTCTTT; D gene: TRBD1; clone size: .; V gene: TRBV5-4; J gene: TRBJ1-1
CDR3 protein: CSASLRENQPQHF; CDR3 DNA: TGCAGTGCTAGTCTCCGGGAGAATCAGCCCCAGCATTTT; D gene: .; clone size: .; V gene: TRBV20-1; J gene: TRBJ1-5
CDR3 protein: CASSLWAGNYGYTF; CDR3 DNA: TGTGCCAGCAGCCTCTGGGCAGGAAACTATGGCTACACCTTC; D gene: .; clone size: .; V gene: TRBV3-1/TRBV3-2; J gene: TRBJ1-2
CDR3 protein: CASSHRAYTEAFF; CDR3 DNA: TGTGCCAGCAGCCACAGGGCCTACACTGAAGCTTTCTTT; D gene: .; clone size: .; V gene: TRBV13; J gene: TRBJ1-1
CDR3 protein: CASSVGLVGEAFF; CDR3 DNA: TGTGCCAGCAGCGTCGGACTGGTCGGTGAAGCTTTCTTT; D gene: .; clone size: .; V gene: TRBV9; J gene: TRBJ1-1
CDR3 protein: CASSLEGQAKQETQYF; CDR3 DNA: TGTGCCAGCAGCTTGGAGGGACAGGCTAAACAAGAGACCCAGTACTTC; D gene: TRBD1; clone size: .; V gene: TRBV5-6; J gene: TRBJ2-5
CDR3 protein: CASSQEDGGSPQHF; CDR3 DNA: TGCGCCAGCAGCCAGGAGGACGGGGGTTCGCCCCAGCATTTT; D gene: .; clone size: .; V gene: TRBV5-1; J gene: TRBJ1-5
CDR3 protein: CASSLWGTGQPQHF; CDR3 DNA: TGTGCCAGCAGTTTATGGGGGACAGGGCAGCCCCAGCATTTT; D gene: TRBD1; clone size: .; V gene: TRBV27; J gene: TRBJ1-5
CDR3 protein: CASSLEGARGEKLFF; CDR3 DNA: TGTGCCAGCAGCTTGGAGGGGGCGCGAGGTGAAAAACTGTTTTTT; D gene: TRBD1; clone size: .; V gene: TRBV11-1; J gene: TRBJ1-4
CDR3 protein: CATSVSDTQYF; CDR3 DNA: TGTGCCACCAGTGTGTCGGATACGCAGTATTTT; D gene: .; clone size: .; V gene: TRBV24-1; J gene: TRBJ2-3
CDR3 protein: CASSEVAGQSVYGYTF; CDR3 DNA: TGTGCCAGCAGTGAAGTAGCGGGACAGTCGGTTTATGGCTACACCTTC; D gene: TRBD1; clone size: .; V gene: TRBV6-1; J gene: TRBJ1-2